Each of the 15 T cell receptor beta chains below was sequenced from the same sample in a study of vaccination effects on CD4 cells after COVID-19. These receptors lack a known antigen. The method was immunoSEQ multiplex PCR; TCRdb's version includes in-frame clones alone and lacks a portion of them. The table shows 30,000 to 45,000 clones, with less than 70% occurring only once. In the ViraFEST assay, antigen-specific CD4+ clonotypes were identified by expansion after peptide-pool stimulation. Following culture for around 10 days, CD4+ T cells were isolated. Vaccinees lacked prior SARS-CoV-2 infection and tested negative for nucleocapsid antibodies. The sequences come from CD4+ T cells from PBMCs cultured with HCoV-OC43 spike peptides, collected before COVID-19 vaccination. As to subset: HCoV-OC43 spike overlapping peptide pool stimulation. Receptor source: a human donor who received a COVID-19 vaccine.

This clone is medium-sized (0.01 to 0.1%) by share. The gene calls are TRBV2 and TRBJ1-6; D might be TRBD1 (6 bases). CDR1 and CDR2 (germline): SNHLY, FYNNEI. The V end lost 1 base, the J end lost 7 bases, and 11 bases lay between the germline ends. This CDR3 region has 15 residues. This CDR3 is CASSEVRGWNSPLHF. The CDR3 nucleotides are TGTGCCAGCAGTGAAGTCAGGGGATGGAATTCACCCCTCCACTTT.

The J gene is TRBJ1-1, the V gene TRBV29-1, with TRBD1 as a possible D gene (5 bases). The germline V and J ends were trimmed by 7 bases and 2 bases, with 11 bases remaining between them. The CDR3 sequence is 12 residues long. Germline CDR1 SQVTM, CDR2 ANQGSEA. Written as DNA, the CDR3 is TGCAGCGCAGGGCAGCAAAACACTGAAGCTTTCTTT. As protein: CSAGQQNTEAFF. Together with reference TRBV29-1 and TRBJ1-1, the CDR3 gives the full variable domain: SAVISQKPSRDICQRGTSLTIQCQVDSQVTMMFWYRQQPGQSLTLIATANQGSEATYESGFVIDKFPISRPNLTFSTLTVSNMSPEDSSIYLCSAGQQNTEAFFGQGTRLTVV.

V gene TRBV19 combines with J gene TRBJ2-7, with 15 bases that match TRBD2. CDR1 is LNHDA and CDR2 is SQIVND in the germline V gene (reference sequence). The CDR3 spans 17 residues. V lost 5 bases to trimming and J lost 0 bases; unmatched junction nucleotides: 5. The CDR3 DNA follows: TGTGCCAGTAGTGTTGGGACTAGCGGGAGGTACTCCTACGAGCAGTACTTC. Protein: CASSVGTSGRYSYEQYF.

This clone has more than one count but fewer than ten. The genes are TRBV27 and TRBJ2-7, with 10 bases fitting TRBD2. This CDR3 contains 11 residues. J was trimmed by 7 bases and V by 9 bases; bases with no gene match: 3. Looked up from germline, CDR1 is MNHEY and CDR2 is SMNVEV (reference sequence). The CDR3 nucleotides read TGTGCCAGTAAACTAGCGGGGGAGCAGTACTTC. Amino acids: CASKLAGEQYF.

The chain recombines TRBV3-1 (or the pseudogene TRBV3-2) with TRBJ2-1; 8 bases line up with TRBD2. The V and J ends lost 2 bases and 6 bases, in that order; junction bases with no gene match: 12. CDR1 and CDR2 (germline): LGHDT, YNNKEL (reference sequence). This CDR3 has 17 residues. CDR3: CASSQPTSAPRRNEQFF. As DNA, the CDR3 is TGTGCCAGCAGCCAACCGACTAGCGCCCCTCGCCGCAATGAGCAGTTCTTC.

V usage is TRBV6-5 and J usage is TRBJ2-2; 7 nucleotides line up with TRBD2. CDR1 MNHEY and CDR2 SVGAGI come from the germline V gene. J lost 5 bases, V lost 2 bases, and 5 bases had no gene match. CDR3 length equals 15 residues. CDR3 loop: CASSYAGVVTGELFF. The CDR3 DNA reads TGTGCCAGCAGTTACGCGGGAGTAGTTACCGGGGAGCTGTTTTTT.

This clone was observed a few times. The gene calls are TRBV29-1 and TRBJ2-1; unclear D gene. The CDR3 sequence is 13 residues long. Germline V gene lookup returns CDR1 SQVTM and CDR2 ANQGSEA. V was shortened by 6 bases and J by 0 bases, with 9 bases between the two germline ends. This chain's CDR3 is CSVTRVSYNEQFF. In DNA, the CDR3 is TGCAGCGTAACCCGAGTCTCCTACAATGAGCAGTTCTTC.

The chain joins TRBV6-6 to TRBJ2-7, with D perhaps matching TRBD1 (5 bases). V was clipped by 2 bases and J by 2 bases, with 10 bases between them. The germline V gene has CDR1 MNHNY and CDR2 SVGAGI (reference sequence). This CDR3 has 14 residues. The CDR3 sequence is CASSYLGQAYEQYF. DNA of the CDR3: TGTGCCAGCAGTTACCTGGGGCAGGCCTACGAGCAGTACTTC.

The genes are TRBV5-1 and TRBJ1-2; D is unclear. The CDR3 spans 14 residues. Germline CDR1 SGHRS, CDR2 YFSETQ. V lost 0 bases to trimming and J lost 0 bases, with 6 bases between them. The CDR3 coding sequence is TGCGCCAGCAGCTTGGGGGGAGCTAACTATGGCTACACCTTC. Its translation: CASSLGGANYGYTF.

The CDR3 reads CASRGQAAYNEQFF. The DNA of the CDR3 is TGTGCCAGCAGGGGACAGGCGGCATACAATGAGCAGTTCTTC. V usage is TRBV6-5 and J usage is TRBJ2-1, with 8 bases that match TRBD1. V lost 6 bases and J lost 4; bases outside the gene matches: 5. Germline V gene lookup returns CDR1 MNHEY and CDR2 SVGAGI. This CDR3 has 14 residues.

The chain has TRBV19 and TRBJ2-1; 10 positions match TRBD2. V shed 1 base, J shed 1 base, and the junction held 4 bases outside the gene matches. CDR1 LNHDA and CDR2 SQIVND come from the germline V gene (reference sequence). CDR3 length: 17 amino acids. For the CDR3, the DNA is TGTGCCAGTAGTATAGGGACTAGCGGCCTATCCTACAATGAGCAGTTCTTC. Residues: CASSIGTSGLSYNEQFF.

This chain links TRBV30 with TRBJ2-5; D unclear. V lost 4 bases and J 1 base, leaving 13 bases between the germline ends. The germline gives CDR1 GTSNPN, CDR2 SVGIG (reference sequence). CDR3 length: 14 amino acids. The CDR3 spells CAWTPGRGQETQYF. The DNA of the CDR3 is TGTGCCTGGACCCCTGGGCGCGGCCAAGAGACCCAGTACTTC.

This clone was recorded a few times. The chain combines TRBV12-5 with TRBJ2-1; TRBD2 is a possible D gene (5 bases). The CDR3 extends over 11 amino acids. V lost 3 bases and J 10 bases, leaving 7 bases between the germline ends. Looked up from germline, CDR1 is LGHNT and CDR2 is FRNRAP. The CDR3 spells CASGLGSEQFF. CDR3 in DNA: TGTGCTAGTGGTTTAGGGAGCGAGCAGTTCTTC.

This chain joins TRBV5-6 and TRBJ1-6; no reliable D call. Per germline, CDR1 SGHDT and CDR2 YYEEEE. The CDR3 runs 15 residues. The ends were cut back, 4 bases at V and 7 bases at J, with 15 bases in the middle. Written as DNA, the CDR3 is TGTGCCAGCAGCGGACGGGTCGCTATAAATTCACCCCTCCACTTT. This encodes CASSGRVAINSPLHF.

The V and J genes are TRBV2 and TRBJ2-5, with no clear D. The CDR3 runs to 13 residues. Trimming took 1 base from V and 1 from J, leaving 4 bases between them. The germline CDR1 and CDR2 sequences are SNHLY and FYNNEI. The CDR3 DNA follows: TGTGCCAGCAGTGAAGGGGGCCAAGAGACCCAGTACTTC. It encodes CASSEGGQETQYF.